The 15 T cell receptor beta chains given below trace back to one sample, sequenced in a study of radiotherapy plus CTLA-4 blockade in lung cancer. Clones were sequenced by immunoSEQ multiplex PCR, and TCRdb holds only the in-frame ones, with some missing. The repertoire holds about 110,000 clones, about 85% seen once, with around 2% in the top ten. Sequencing was performed on peripheral blood, taken from a patient treated with radiotherapy plus ipilimumab. The origin of the receptors is a human donor with non-small cell lung cancer that progressed on radiotherapy plus ipilimumab. Some clones in this sample may be carry-over from other donors' samples.

The chain carries TRBV4-3 and TRBJ1-2, with TRBD1 matching 8 bases. CDR3 length: 15 amino acids. Trimming at V came to 3 bases and at J to 3 bases, leaving 6 bases not matched to a gene. CDR1 and CDR2 from the germline V gene are LGHNA and YSLEER. CDR3 loop: CASSQDRERYYGYTF. CDR3 bases: TGCGCCAGCAGCCAGGACAGGGAGCGATACTATGGCTACACCTTC.

The J gene is TRBJ1-5, the V gene TRBV30; no definite D call. V was trimmed by 0 bases and J by 4 bases, leaving 4 bases between them. The CDR3 consists of 12 residues. Germline CDR1 GTSNPN, CDR2 SVGIG (reference sequence). CDR3 DNA sequence: TGTGCCTGGAGTGTGGGGAATCAGCCCCAGCATTTT. This translates into CAWSVGNQPQHF.

This chain joins TRBV4-1 and TRBJ2-5, with D maybe TRBD2 (6 bases). This CDR3 comprises 16 residues. The ends were cut back, 0 bases at V and 2 bases at J, with 13 bases in the middle. CDR1 and CDR2 (germline): MGHRA, YSYEKL. The CDR3 DNA sequence: TGCGCCAGCAGCCAAGATCCGGCGGGGCCTCAAGAGACCCAGTACTTC. Translation: CASSQDPAGPQETQYF.

V and J are TRBV11-2 and TRBJ2-7, with 7 bases that match TRBD1. CDR1 and CDR2 (germline): SGHAT, FQNNGV. The V segment lost 1 base and the J segment 3 bases; nucleotides outside the gene matches: 3. The CDR3 runs to 14 residues. CDR3 coding DNA: TGTGCCAGCAGCTTAGGTTCAGGGGGCTACGAGCAGTACTTC. Its translation: CASSLGSGGYEQYF.

This clone was recorded many times. The J gene is TRBJ1-4, the V gene TRBV4-3, with D perhaps TRBD1 (5 bases). Looked up from germline, CDR1 is LGHNA and CDR2 is YSLEER. The CDR3 is made up of 13 amino acids. V was shortened by 4 bases and J by 8 bases, with 11 bases between the two germline ends. CDR3 sequence: CASSPQRGEKLFF. The CDR3 DNA sequence: TGCGCCAGCAGCCCACAAAGGGGAGAAAAACTGTTTTTT.

The rearrangement links TRBV11-1 to TRBJ2-1; 12 bases fit TRBD1. CDR3 length: 18 amino acids. CDR1 is SGHAT and CDR2 is FQDESV in the germline V gene (reference sequence). V was pared by 5 bases and J by 3 bases, with 11 bases of the junction left unmatched. In DNA form, the CDR3 reads TGTGCCAGCAGCGGGGACAGGGGGCTTTTTTCAGACTACAATGAGCAGTTCTTC. It is translated as CASSGDRGLFSDYNEQFF. Full variable domain (remainder filled in from reference TRBV11-1 and TRBJ2-1): EAEVAQSPRYKITEKSQAVAFWCDPISGHATLYWYRQILGQGPELLVQFQDESVVDDSQLPKDRFSAERLKGVDSTLKIQPAELGDSAMYLCASSGDRGLFSDYNEQFFGPGTRLTVL.

The chain couples TRBV7-3 to TRBJ1-1; 9 nucleotides align to TRBD1. V shed 6 bases and J 6 bases; nucleotides not matched to a gene: 8. CDR1 SGHTA and CDR2 FQGTGA come from the germline V gene. The CDR3 runs to 14 residues. CDR3 coding DNA: TGTGCCAGCAGTTCGGGGAGACAGGGGGCTGAAGCTTTCTTT. This codes for CASSSGRQGAEAFF.

The chain has TRBV6-5 and TRBJ2-1; D unclear. The CDR3 extends over 15 amino acids. V dropped 6 bases and J dropped 4 bases, with 16 bases sitting between them. Germline V CDR1 and CDR2: MNHEY, SVGAGI. The CDR3 nucleotides are TGTGCCAGCAGCCTACGAGGCAGGAATTACAATGAGCAGTTCTTC. Translating it yields CASSLRGRNYNEQFF.

The V and J genes are TRBV27 and TRBJ2-5, with D unresolved. The CDR3 length is 14 residues. Germline V gene sequence: CDR1 MNHEY, CDR2 SMNVEV (reference sequence). V gave up 1 base and J gave up 0 bases, with 6 bases separating them. The CDR3 spells CASSLYAYQETQYF. CDR3 bases: TGTGCCAGCAGTTTATATGCGTACCAAGAGACCCAGTACTTC.

V usage is TRBV7-6 and J usage is TRBJ1-1, with D unresolved. CDR1 SGHVS and CDR2 FNYEAQ come from the germline V gene. This CDR3 has 14 residues. V lost 5 bases and J lost 2, with 12 bases in between. The DNA of the CDR3 is TGTGCCAGCAGCCACCAAAGACAAAACACTGAAGCTTTCTTT. This translates into CASSHQRQNTEAFF.

The chain is built from TRBV18 and TRBJ2-2; 7 bases agree with TRBD1. The CDR3 is 17 residues long. The germline gives CDR1 KGHSH, CDR2 LQKENI. V gave up 3 bases and J gave up 4 bases; unmatched junction bases: 11. Written as DNA, the CDR3 is TGTGCCAGCTCACCCACCGCAGGGGGAATTAGCACCGGGGAGCTGTTTTTT. It encodes CASSPTAGGISTGELFF.

V gene TRBV9 combines with J gene TRBJ1-1, with 7 bases fitting TRBD1. This CDR3 has 13 amino acids. The J segment lost 11 bases and the V segment lost 5 bases, leaving 12 bases of the junction unmatched. The V gene's germline CDR1 is SGDLS and CDR2 YYNGEE. The CDR3 DNA reads TGTGCCAGCAGTCGACAGGGTGGTGTGAGCGCTTTCTTT. This gives the protein CASSRQGGVSAFF.

The chain has TRBV4-2 and TRBJ2-1; TRBD2 matches 13 bases. Germline lookup yields CDR1 LGHNA and CDR2 YNFKEQ. The CDR3 extends over 16 amino acids. J gave up 3 bases and V 4 bases, and 3 bases lay outside the gene matches. DNA for the CDR3: TGTGCCAGCAGCCTCCGGACTAGCGGGGGCTACAATGAGCAGTTCTTC. It yields the protein CASSLRTSGGYNEQFF.

There are a few counts of this clone. The chain has TRBV5-1 and TRBJ1-2, with 7 bases that match TRBD1. The CDR3 is 12 residues long. CDR1 and CDR2 from the germline V gene are SGHRS and YFSETQ. Unmatched junction bases numbered 4, after V lost 4 bases and J lost 7 bases. CDR3 bases: TGCGCCAGCAGCCCGGGACAGCTTGGCTACACCTTC. It is translated as CASSPGQLGYTF.

To note about this clone: Additional DNA sequences in this sample encode the identical CDR3. This chain uses TRBV2 with TRBJ2-7; TRBD1 agrees at 10 bases. Looked up from germline, CDR1 is SNHLY and CDR2 is FYNNEI. J gave up 3 bases and V 4 bases, and 0 bases lay outside the gene matches. The CDR3 totals 13 residues. The CDR3 reads CASSGTGGYEQYF. The CDR3 nucleotides are TGTGCCAGCAGTGGGACAGGGGGCTACGAGCAGTACTTC. The variable domain in full, with the rest retrieved from reference TRBV2 and TRBJ2-7, is EPEVTQTPSHQVTQMGQEVILRCVPISNHLYFYWYRQILGQKVEFLVSFYNNEISEKSEIFDDQFSVERPDGSNFTLKIRSTKLEDSAMYFCASSGTGGYEQYFGPGTRLTVT.